These T cell receptor beta chains were read from a single sample in a study of cytomegalovirus exposure and HLA in healthy donors. Libraries were prepared by immunoSEQ multiplex PCR; TCRdb keeps only in-frame clonotypes and omits some of them. The repertoire holds about 260,000 clones, with about 92% as singletons. Sequencing was performed on PBMCs. All receptors derive from a woman aged 25-40 years in good health and CMV-seronegative. Each CDR3 is given with its conserved first and last residue. A D gene is named only where the DNA matches it firmly. Clone size appears in some rows only: once, few, many, or a class for an expanded clone.

J gene | clone size | D gene | V gene | CDR3 DNA | CDR3 protein
TRBJ1-1 | . | . | TRBV6-5 | TGTGCCAGCAGTTTCACGGGGAATCTCCTTGAAGCTTTCTTT | CASSFTGNLLEAFF
TRBJ1-1 | . | . | TRBV7-3 | TGTGCCAGCAGCTTAAGGCCCCAGACCCTGGGCGCTGAAGCTTTCTTT | CASSLRPQTLGAEAFF
TRBJ2-6 | . | TRBD1 | TRBV15 | TGTGCCACCAGCACCCGCAGGGGGTCGAGCTCTGGGGCCAACGTCCTGACTTTC | CATSTRRGSSSGANVLTF
TRBJ2-5 | once | TRBD1 | TRBV5-1 | TGCGCCAGCAGCCCCCTTGAAGGGGGCGCAGAGACCCAGTACTTC | CASSPLEGGAETQYF
TRBJ1-5 | . | . | TRBV2 | TGTGCCAGCAGTGTTTGGCAGGGCACCAGCAATCAGCCCCAGCATTTT | CASSVWQGTSNQPQHF
TRBJ2-7 | . | . | TRBV6-5 | TGTGCCAGCAGCCAAGGACTGAGCTACGAGCAGTACTTC | CASSQGLSYEQYF
TRBJ1-4 | . | . | TRBV5-1 | TGCGCCAGCAGCCGGGGTCAGGTGTCGGATGAAAAACTGTTTTTT | CASSRGQVSDEKLFF
TRBJ1-2 | . | TRBD1 | TRBV5-6 | TGTGCCAGTTCAGGGGGAGGGAACTATGGCTACACCTTC | CASSGGGNYGYTF
TRBJ2-2 | . | . | TRBV29-1 | TGCAGCGTTATTCATGGGACTAACACCGGGGAGCTGTTTTTT | CSVIHGTNTGELFF
TRBJ2-5 | . | . | TRBV25-1 | TGTGCCAGCAGTGAATATCGGACCGCCGGGAAAGAGACCCAGTACTTC | CASSEYRTAGKETQYF
TRBJ2-5 | . | TRBD1 | TRBV7-8 | TGTGCCAGCAGCTTAATCGATTATGGGACAGGGGCGGAGACCCAGTACTTC | CASSLIDYGTGAETQYF